Listed here are 13 T cell receptor beta chains from one sample, sequenced in a study of T cell responses to AZD1222 COVID-19 vaccine. TCRdb keeps only in-frame clones here, not all; method: immunoSEQ multiplex PCR. The repertoire has around 76,000 clones, 70% to 90% of them found once; the top ten carry roughly an eighth. The material sequenced was peripheral blood, taken on day 0 of AZD1222 vaccination. The origin of the receptors is an adult in good health.

This rearrangement joins TRBV30 to TRBJ1-5; TRBD1 aligns across 10 bases. This CDR3 spans 15 amino acids. With V trimmed by 4 bases and J by 6 bases, 9 bases remained unmatched. The germline V gene encodes CDR1 GTSNPN and CDR2 SVGIG (reference sequence). Here the CDR3 reads CAWMPRDRGFQPQHF. The DNA of the CDR3 is TGTGCCTGGATGCCTCGGGACAGGGGTTTTCAGCCCCAGCATTTT.

The V call is TRBV27, the J call TRBJ1-3; perhaps TRBD1 as D (5 bases). Germline lookup yields CDR1 MNHEY and CDR2 SMNVEV (reference sequence). The V end was cut by 6 bases, the J end by 5 bases, with 14 bases between. The CDR3 is made up of 14 amino acids. The CDR3 bases are TGTGCCAGCAGCCCCGGGGGATTTAGAAACACCATATATTTT. Its protein product is CASSPGGFRNTIYF.

This chain joins TRBV5-4 and TRBJ1-1; tentative D call: TRBD1 (6 bases). The CDR3 covers 16 residues. The germline gives CDR1 SGHNT, CDR2 YYREEE (reference sequence). V dropped 4 bases and J dropped 3 bases, with 19 bases sitting between them. The CDR3 here is CASSPGGGTYDTEAFF. The CDR3 region has the DNA TGTGCCAGCAGCCCGGGGGGCGGCACTTACGACACTGAAGCTTTCTTT.

This clone came up once. The J gene is TRBJ1-5, the V gene TRBV6-5, with D perhaps TRBD1 (6 bases). Germline CDR1 reads MNHEY; CDR2 reads SVGAGI. This CDR3 spans 13 amino acids. Deletions cut 7 bases from V and 6 bases from J, with 13 bases between. CDR3 region: CASTQQGGQPQHF. Here the CDR3 DNA reads TGTGCCAGCACCCAACAGGGAGGTCAGCCCCAGCATTTT.

The CDR3 spells CAWSSGGGWFF. The CDR3 region has the DNA TGTGCCTGGAGCTCCGGGGGGGGCTGGTTCTTC. The chain has TRBV30 and TRBJ2-1; 8 bases align to TRBD2. In germline, CDR1 is GTSNPN, CDR2 SVGIG (reference sequence). CDR3 length: 11 residues. Unmatched junction bases numbered 7, after V lost 3 bases and J lost 15 bases. Full variable domain (missing parts from reference TRBV30 and TRBJ2-1): SQTIHQWPATLVQPVGSPLSLECTVEGTSNPNLYWYRQAAGRGLQLLFYSVGIGQISSEVPQNLSASRPQDRQFILSSKKLLLSDSGFYLCAWSSGGGWFFGPGTRLTVL.

The gene calls are TRBV7-3 and TRBJ2-7; weak D call: TRBD1 (5 bases). V dropped 4 bases and J dropped 5 bases, with 15 bases sitting between them. The CDR3 is 14 residues long. CDR1 and CDR2 from the germline V gene are SGHTA and FQGTGA. This chain's CDR3 is CASSSPDRSNEQYF. CDR3 bases: TGTGCCAGCAGCTCGCCCGACAGATCCAACGAGCAGTACTTC.

The chain joins TRBV5-8 to TRBJ2-4, with 7 positions matching TRBD1. The germline CDR1 and CDR2 sequences are SGHTS and YDEGEE. The CDR3 length is 14 residues. V shed 0 bases and J 7 bases; nucleotides not matched to a gene: 4. The CDR3 nucleotides read TGTGCCAGCAGCTTGGGACAGGGCGGGAACATTCAGTACTTC. It translates to CASSLGQGGNIQYF.

The chain is built from TRBV9 and TRBJ2-7, with 7 positions matching TRBD1. The CDR3 runs 17 residues. Germline V CDR1 and CDR2: SGDLS, YYNGEE. J lost 2 bases, V lost 0 bases, and 11 bases had no gene match. The CDR3 sequence: CASSVELWTGRPYEQYF. Written as DNA, the CDR3 is TGTGCCAGCAGCGTAGAGCTCTGGACAGGACGCCCCTACGAGCAGTACTTC.

The rearrangement links TRBV5-5 to TRBJ2-3; D gene unclear. V was cut by 4 bases and J by 2 bases, with 14 bases left in between. CDR3 size: 15 residues. From germline, CDR1 is SGHKS and CDR2 YYEKEE (reference sequence). The CDR3 nucleotides are TGTGCCAGCAGCCTCTCCGGGCCTTACACAGATACGCAGTATTTT. Its protein is CASSLSGPYTDTQYF.

The V and J genes are TRBV30 and TRBJ2-5, with D perhaps matching TRBD2 (7 bases). The CDR3 loop spans 11 amino acids. V lost 3 bases and J 7 bases, leaving 9 bases between the germline ends. Per the germline V gene, CDR1 is GTSNPN and CDR2 is SVGIG (reference sequence). CDR3 coding DNA: TGTGCCTGGAGGGGGGGGGCGACCCAGTACTTC. Protein sequence: CAWRGGATQYF.

This chain uses TRBV2 with TRBJ1-4; a weak D match, TRBD1 (5 bases). CDR3 size: 15 residues. V was cut by 6 bases and J by 2 bases, with 13 bases left in between. The germline V gene has CDR1 SNHLY and CDR2 FYNNEI. The CDR3 protein is CASRKEWGTNEKLFF. In DNA form, the CDR3 reads TGTGCCAGCAGGAAGGAGTGGGGGACTAATGAAAAACTGTTTTTT.

The chain has TRBV5-1 and TRBJ2-2; D tentatively reads TRBD1 or TRBD2 (5 bases each). Germline V CDR1 and CDR2: SGHRS, YFSETQ. The CDR3 totals 15 residues. With 1 base removed from V and 6 bases from J, the gap between germline ends came to 13 bases. CDR3 sequence (DNA): TGCGCCAGCAGCTTGCTCGGGGCCGCAGCCGGGGAGCTGTTTTTT. Translating it yields CASSLLGAAAGELFF.

This chain connects TRBV6-5 to TRBJ1-2; TRBD1 aligns across 9 bases. With V trimmed by 4 bases and J by 3 bases, 3 bases remained unmatched. The CDR3 spans 14 residues. CDR1 and CDR2 (germline): MNHEY, SVGAGI. Here the CDR3 reads CASSWTGEDYGYTF. CDR3 bases: TGTGCCAGCAGTTGGACAGGGGAAGACTATGGCTACACCTTC.